The 17 T cell receptor beta chains presented below share a single source sample, sequenced in a study of spatial heterogeneity in lung cancer. General study findings and limits: Mutation tallies in tumors tracked expanded intratumoral alpha and beta TCR counts.

TCRdb re-called the 5' RACE reads through MiXCR, storing one row per CDR3 protein. The sample contains fewer than 7,500 distinct CDR3 sequences, around 15% of which appear only once. Their antigens are not known. Time point denoted: sample taken at primary tumor resection. Source: lung tumor tissue, taken at surgery. The receptors originated from a male donor with early-stage non-small cell lung cancer.

This clonotype is medium-sized within its sample. The library was designed around alpha chains, so this beta chain is a stray read whose abundance carries little weight. The chain employs TRBV7-8 and TRBJ2-2; 10 nucleotides agree with TRBD2. This CDR3 spans 18 amino acids. With 2 bases clipped from V and 5 bases from J, the junction kept 11 bases outside the gene matches. Germline loops: CDR1 SGHVS, CDR2 FQNEAQ. CDR3 DNA: TGTGCCAGCAGCTTAAGGCTAGCGGGAGTCATTGGAACCGGGGAGCTGTTTTTT. Amino acid sequence: CASSLRLAGVIGTGELFF.

This clonotype rates as medium-sized. This beta chain came through as a stray read in a library set up for alpha chains, and its size says little. The chain employs TRBV14 and TRBJ2-5; no firm D call. CDR3 length equals 12 residues. Germline V gene lookup returns CDR1 SGHDN and CDR2 FVKESK. V was pared by 1 base and J by 1 base, with 1 base between. The CDR3 nucleotides are TGTGCCAGCAGCCAAGTCCAAGAGACCCAGTACTTC. Its translation is CASSQVQETQYF.

This clonotype was observed many times. This beta chain is a stray read from a library made for alpha chains; its abundance is not meaningful. The chain joins TRBV27 to TRBJ2-3; weak D call: TRBD1 (6 bases). Germline-derived CDR1 and CDR2 are MNHEY and SMNVEV (reference sequence). This CDR3 contains 14 residues. V lost 2 bases, J lost 3 bases, and 9 bases lay in between. CDR3 sequence (DNA): TGTGCCAGCAGTTTACAGGGGCGGACAGATACGCAGTATTTT. It yields the protein CASSLQGRTDTQYF.

This clonotype is deemed medium-sized. Since it is a stray read in a library aimed at alpha chains, this beta chain has a size that is not meaningful. This chain links TRBV20-1 with TRBJ2-7, with 8 positions matching TRBD2. Germline lookup yields CDR1 DFQATT and CDR2 SNEGSKA (reference sequence). Trimming at V came to 0 bases and at J to 0 bases, leaving 7 bases not matched to a gene. The CDR3 runs to 16 residues. DNA for the CDR3: TGCAGTGCTAGAGAAGAACTAGCGGTCCTCTCCTACGAGCAGTACTTC. As protein: CSAREELAVLSYEQYF.

Of note for this clonotype: This beta chain appears as a stray read in a library generated for alpha chains; its size is not informative. V is TRBV11-2 and J is TRBJ2-1; D unclear. CDR3 length: 13 amino acids. The V end was cut by 0 bases, the J end by 5 bases, with 5 bases between. Germline V gene lookup returns CDR1 SGHAT and CDR2 FQNNGV. Here the CDR3 reads CASSLDLNNEQFF. DNA for the CDR3: TGTGCCAGCAGCTTAGATCTGAACAATGAGCAGTTCTTC. Based on the CDR3 plus reference TRBV11-2 and TRBJ2-1, the full variable domain is EAGVAQSPRYKIIEKRQSVAFWCNPISGHATLYWYQQILGQGPKLLIQFQNNGVVDDSQLPKDRFSAERLKGVDSTLKIQPAKLEDSAVYLCASSLDLNNEQFFGPGTRLTVL.

This clonotype was counted many times. This beta chain appears as a stray read in a library generated for alpha chains; its size is not informative. J is TRBJ2-2 and V is TRBV5-1; no clear D gene. Looked up from germline, CDR1 is SGHRS and CDR2 is YFSETQ. The germline V and J ends were trimmed by 1 base and 1 base, with 8 bases remaining between them. There are 15 residues in the CDR3. CDR3 nucleotides: TGCGCCAGCAGCTTGAGAGTCGGGAACACCGGGGAGCTGTTTTTT. This sequence encodes CASSLRVGNTGELFF.

Details on this clonotype: A library made for alpha chains picked up this beta chain off target, so its size means little. J is TRBJ2-7 and V is TRBV20-1; 10 bases are shared with TRBD1. J was trimmed by 6 bases and V by 0 bases; bases with no gene match: 8. Germline CDR1 reads DFQATT; CDR2 reads SNEGSKA (reference sequence). The CDR3 is 15 residues long. CDR3: CSARESPGQGSEQYF. The CDR3 region has the DNA TGCAGTGCTAGAGAGAGTCCGGGACAGGGGTCCGAGCAGTACTTC.

This clonotype is labeled medium-sized (0.01 to 0.1%). Little can be read into the size of this beta chain, an off-target read in a library designed for alpha chains. The rearrangement uses TRBV7-9 and TRBJ2-5; D is uncertain. V was shortened by 3 bases and J by 10 bases, with 18 bases between the two germline ends. The CDR3 spans 14 residues. CDR1 and CDR2 (germline): SEHNR, FQNEAQ (reference sequence). The CDR3 reads CASSFGSGSLGQYF. For the CDR3, the DNA is TGTGCCAGCAGCTTTGGCTCCGGGTCTTTGGGCCAGTACTTC. The whole variable domain, filled in from reference TRBV7-9 and TRBJ2-5, reads DTGVSQNPRHKITKRGQNVTFRCDPISEHNRLYWYRQTLGQGPEFLTYFQNEAQLEKSRLLSDRFSAERPKGSFSTLEIQRTEQGDSAMYLCASSFGSGSLGQYFGPGTRLLVL.

The table lists this clonotype with many counts. The library was built for alpha chains, so this beta chain is an off-target read and its size means little. The rearrangement links TRBV10-1 to TRBJ2-1; D is perhaps TRBD2 (6 bases). V shed 3 bases and J shed 6 bases, with 9 bases lying between them. Germline V lookup: CDR1 WNHNN, CDR2 SYGVQD (reference sequence). The CDR3 spans 13 residues. The chain's CDR3 is CASSDGGINEQFF. DNA of the CDR3: TGCGCCAGCAGTGATGGAGGGATCAATGAGCAGTTCTTC.

By share of the sample, this clonotype is large. This beta chain is a stray read from a library made for alpha chains; its abundance is not meaningful. The chain recombines TRBV28 with TRBJ2-3; the match to TRBD1 covers 10 bases. CDR1 is MDHEN and CDR2 is SYDVKM in the germline V gene. After removal of 5 bases from V and 6 bases from J, the junction contained 5 bases not matched to a gene. The CDR3 covers 14 residues. As DNA, the CDR3 is TGTGCCAGCAGTCTCAGACAGGGGGCGGATACGCAGTATTTT. Amino acid sequence: CASSLRQGADTQYF.

By proportion, this clonotype is medium-sized (0.01 to 0.1%). This beta chain is off target for a library built for alpha chains, so its abundance means little. This chain uses TRBV5-6 with TRBJ1-1, with TRBD1 matching over 10 bases. From germline, CDR1 is SGHDT and CDR2 YYEEEE. The CDR3 runs 18 residues. V lost 4 bases, J lost 7 bases, and 19 bases stayed unmatched. CDR3 in amino acids: CASSPLTGTGAGGLEAFF. DNA for the CDR3: TGTGCCAGCAGCCCACTGACCGGGACAGGGGCGGGAGGGCTTGAAGCTTTCTTT.

This clonotype is medium-sized (0.01 to 0.1%) in the sample. The library was prepared for alpha chains; this beta chain is a stray read, so its frequency means little. The chain links TRBV20-1 to TRBJ2-3; 10 nucleotides align to TRBD2. This CDR3 comprises 17 residues. The germline V gene encodes CDR1 DFQATT and CDR2 SNEGSKA (reference sequence). V trimming: 1 base; J trimming: 4 bases; junction bases outside the gene matches: 11. DNA for the CDR3: TGCAGTGCTAGAGTCCCCCGGGCTAGCGGGAGCCCAGATACGCAGTATTTT. This sequence encodes CSARVPRASGSPDTQYF.

Comment on this clonotype: Since the library was made to target alpha chains, this beta chain is a stray read and its abundance is not meaningful. The rearrangement uses TRBV29-1 and TRBJ2-7; 7 bases fit TRBD1. The CDR3 contains 12 residues. The V gene end was trimmed by 4 bases and the J gene end by 6 bases; junction bases not matched to a gene: 6. Germline values: CDR1 SQVTM, CDR2 ANQGSEA. The DNA of the CDR3 is TGCAGCGTTGTTCAGGGGGATTTCGAGCAGTACTTC. It codes for CSVVQGDFEQYF.

By frequency in the sample, this clonotype is large (0.1 to 1%). Being off target in a library aimed at alpha chains, this beta chain has a size of little meaning. The chain joins TRBV20-1 to TRBJ1-5; D may be TRBD1 (6 bases). The CDR3 has 16 amino acids. The V end was cut by 6 bases, the J end by 7 bases, with 25 bases between. CDR1 and CDR2 from the germline V gene are DFQATT and SNEGSKA (reference sequence). The CDR3 sequence: CSATQSGGGDRQPQHF. The CDR3 nucleotides are TGCAGTGCCACGCAGTCGGGAGGGGGGGATCGGCAGCCCCAGCATTTT.

By its share, this clonotype is medium-sized. Since the library was made to target alpha chains, this beta chain is a stray read and its abundance is not meaningful. The V call is TRBV10-2, the J call TRBJ2-1; D is possibly TRBD2 (5 bases). Germline loops: CDR1 WSHSY, CDR2 SAAADI. This CDR3 has 13 residues. Trimming took off 8 bases at V and 0 bases at J, with 8 bases between the two ends. The CDR3 spells CASGRDSYNEQFF. For the CDR3, the DNA is TGCGCCAGCGGACGGGACTCCTACAATGAGCAGTTCTTC.

This clonotype is termed medium-sized. The library was built for alpha chains, so this beta chain is an off-target read and its size means little. The chain recombines TRBV15 with TRBJ1-4, with no clear D. Germline V gene lookup returns CDR1 LNHNV and CDR2 YYDKDF (reference sequence). This CDR3 has 14 amino acids. Trimming left V 0 bases short and J 5 bases short, with 7 bases between. This CDR3 is CATSRDLENEKLFF. As DNA, the CDR3 is TGTGCCACCAGCAGAGATTTGGAGAATGAAAAACTGTTTTTT.

This clonotype has ten or more counts. A library made for alpha chains picked up this beta chain off target, so its size means little. The chain carries TRBV10-1 and TRBJ2-3; 10 nucleotides align to TRBD2. CDR1 is WNHNN, CDR2 SYGVQD, per germline (reference sequence). V shed 2 bases and J 0 bases; nucleotides not matched to a gene: 14. The CDR3 has 20 amino acids. Here the CDR3 reads CASSEIGLAGVTSSTDTQYF. The CDR3 DNA is TGCGCCAGCAGTGAGATCGGGCTAGCGGGAGTTACCTCTAGCACAGATACGCAGTATTTT.